What follows are 16 T cell receptor beta chains derived from one specimen sequenced in a study of CD8 T cells in ankylosing spondylitis. TCRdb recomputed calls from the 5' RACE reads with MiXCR, one row per CDR3 protein. Of about 360,000 distinct CDR3 sequences in the sample, roughly 14% are singletons; the top ten hold about 1.1%. The material sequenced was blood, either unsorted or a sorted T cell fraction (not recorded which). Every receptor here comes from a male donor with ankylosing spondylitis or in good health (not recorded which).

This clonotype was detected a few times. This rearrangement joins TRBV6-1 to TRBJ1-1; a weak D match, TRBD1 (5 bases). V was cut by 6 bases and J by 1 base, with 12 bases left in between. The CDR3 runs 14 residues. CDR1 and CDR2 from the germline V gene are MNHNS and SASEGT. The CDR3 sequence: CASRPDRTNTEAFF. In DNA, the CDR3 is TGTGCCAGCAGACCAGACAGAACGAACACTGAAGCTTTCTTT.

This clonotype was seen only a few times. The rearrangement links TRBV24-1 to TRBJ2-5; TRBD1 agrees at 8 bases. The CDR3 is 15 amino acids. Germline CDR1 and CDR2: KGHDR and SFDVKD. V was pared by 4 bases and J by 3 bases, with 6 bases of the junction left unmatched. The CDR3 DNA follows: TGTGCCACCAGTGACACCAGGACAGGGAAAGAGACCCAGTACTTC. Protein sequence: CATSDTRTGKETQYF.

The chain recombines TRBV7-8 with TRBJ2-7; 7 nucleotides match TRBD2. There are 15 residues in the CDR3. Trimming took 2 bases from V and 4 from J; bases not matched to a gene: 8. CDR1 is SGHVS and CDR2 is FQNEAQ in the germline V gene. CDR3 nucleotides: TGTGCCAGCAGCTTATTAGGACTAGTCGAGTACGAGCAGTACTTC. Protein: CASSLLGLVEYEQYF.

V gene TRBV12-3 or TRBV12-4 combines with J gene TRBJ1-4; 8 bases are a match to TRBD1. The length of the CDR3 is 15 residues. The V segment lost 6 bases and the J segment 1 base; nucleotides outside the gene matches: 4. The CDR3 DNA reads TGTGCCAGCAGGGCAACAGGGGGAACTAATGAAAAACTGTTTTTT. It translates to CASRATGGTNEKLFF.

A few counts support this clonotype. This chain joins TRBV4-1 and TRBJ2-1; a possible D gene is TRBD2 (6 bases). From germline, CDR1 is MGHRA and CDR2 YSYEKL. Between the trimmed V and J ends, which lost 5 bases and 6 bases, there was a span of 11 bases. The CDR3 totals 13 residues. In DNA form, the CDR3 reads TGCGCCAGCAGCGGCCGGGACTTCAATGAGCAGTTCTTC. Its translation: CASSGRDFNEQFF.

This clonotype was seen a few times. The chain employs TRBV24-1 and TRBJ2-2; 8 bases line up with TRBD1. The CDR3 has 16 amino acids. V trimming: 4 bases; J trimming: 5 bases; junction bases outside the gene matches: 8. Germline assignment: CDR1 KGHDR and CDR2 SFDVKD. The DNA of the CDR3 is TGTGCCACCAGTGACCCCGGGACAGGATCAACCGGGGAGCTGTTTTTT. Protein: CATSDPGTGSTGELFF.

This clonotype was observed at least ten times. The gene calls are TRBV5-1 and TRBJ2-5; no clear D gene. Trimming pared 5 bases from V and 5 bases from J, leaving 7 bases between. The CDR3 length is 11 residues. The germline gives CDR1 SGHRS, CDR2 YFSETQ. The CDR3, as DNA: TGCGCCAGCAGTGCTGGGGAGACCCAGTACTTC. Translation: CASSAGETQYF. Complete variable domain (other parts from reference TRBV5-1 and TRBJ2-5): KAGVTQTPRYLIKTRGQQVTLSCSPISGHRSVSWYQQTPGQGLQFLFEYFSETQRNKGNFPGRFSGRQFSNSRSEMNVSTLELGDSALYLCASSAGETQYFGPGTRLLVL.

This clonotype occurred many times. V gene TRBV5-1 combines with J gene TRBJ1-1, with 10 bases identical to TRBD1. The CDR3 runs 14 residues. Unmatched junction bases numbered 3, after V lost 4 bases and J lost 3 bases. Germline lookup yields CDR1 SGHRS and CDR2 YFSETQ. CDR3 in amino acids: CASSGGTGDTEAFF. CDR3 DNA: TGCGCCAGCAGCGGTGGGACAGGGGACACTGAAGCTTTCTTT.

This chain joins TRBV20-1 and TRBJ2-5; D might be TRBD2 (6 bases). This CDR3 spans 14 amino acids. In germline, CDR1 is DFQATT, CDR2 SNEGSKA (reference sequence). Trimming took off 6 bases at V and 5 bases at J, with 19 bases between the two ends. The CDR3 is CSAEGFSGDETQYF. The CDR3 bases are TGCAGTGCGGAGGGGTTTTCAGGCGACGAGACCCAGTACTTC.

In its sample, this clonotype was seen a few times. V usage is TRBV6-1 and J usage is TRBJ2-3; 12 nucleotides align to TRBD2. Looked up from germline, CDR1 is MNHNS and CDR2 is SASEGT. J was trimmed by 7 bases and V by 2 bases; bases with no gene match: 7. CDR3 length equals 16 residues. CDR3: CASSESLAGGLNTQYF. Here the CDR3 DNA reads TGTGCCAGCAGTGAATCCCTAGCGGGGGGGCTAAATACGCAGTATTTT.

The rearrangement joins TRBV7-9 to TRBJ2-2; 7 bases line up with TRBD1. With 10 bases clipped from V and 1 base from J, the junction kept 6 bases outside the gene matches. The CDR3 is 14 amino acids. Germline CDR1 reads SEHNR; CDR2 reads FQNEAQ (reference sequence). The CDR3 protein is CATPGQQNTGELFF. Written as DNA, the CDR3 is TGTGCCACTCCGGGACAGCAGAACACCGGGGAGCTGTTTTTT.

The chain carries TRBV12-3 or TRBV12-4 and TRBJ2-3; unclear D gene. V was cut by 0 bases and J by 10 bases, with 11 bases left in between. CDR3 length: 13 amino acids. As DNA, the CDR3 is TGTGCCAGCAGTTTAGCGCAGTCGAGTTCGCAGTATTTT. Residues: CASSLAQSSSQYF.

This clonotype was observed many times. V gene TRBV29-1 combines with J gene TRBJ2-2; D may be TRBD1 (6 bases). This CDR3 region has 14 residues. Per germline, CDR1 SQVTM and CDR2 ANQGSEA. V lost 3 bases and J lost 3, with 11 bases in between. CDR3 sequence: CSVDRGVDTGELFF. The CDR3 DNA reads TGCAGCGTTGACAGGGGCGTGGACACCGGGGAGCTGTTTTTT.

The gene calls are TRBV11-2 and TRBJ1-2, with D hard to call. Trimming took 0 bases from V and 7 from J, leaving 9 bases between them. The germline CDR1 and CDR2 sequences are SGHAT and FQNNGV. CDR3 length: 13 residues. DNA of the CDR3: TGTGCCAGCAGCTTAGAGACGGGTGGTGGCTACACCTTC. Protein product: CASSLETGGGYTF.

This clonotype was detected a few times. This chain uses TRBV11-3 with TRBJ2-1; 11 nucleotides agree with TRBD2. The germline V gene has CDR1 SGHNT and CDR2 YENEEA. V dropped 5 bases and J dropped 2; count of bases not matched to a gene: 2. The CDR3 spans 15 residues. The CDR3 DNA reads as TGTGCCAGCAGCCTTAGCGGGAGGGCCTACAATGAGCAGTTCTTC. Protein sequence: CASSLSGRAYNEQFF.

The chain links TRBV3-1 to TRBJ2-1; D ambiguous. Per the germline V gene, CDR1 is LGHDT and CDR2 is YNNKEL (reference sequence). Trimming took 0 bases from V and 15 from J, leaving 18 bases between them. This CDR3 contains 14 residues. The CDR3 spells CASSQDAAFRRRFF. Written as DNA, the CDR3 is TGTGCCAGCAGCCAAGATGCTGCTTTCCGGCGGCGGTTCTTC.